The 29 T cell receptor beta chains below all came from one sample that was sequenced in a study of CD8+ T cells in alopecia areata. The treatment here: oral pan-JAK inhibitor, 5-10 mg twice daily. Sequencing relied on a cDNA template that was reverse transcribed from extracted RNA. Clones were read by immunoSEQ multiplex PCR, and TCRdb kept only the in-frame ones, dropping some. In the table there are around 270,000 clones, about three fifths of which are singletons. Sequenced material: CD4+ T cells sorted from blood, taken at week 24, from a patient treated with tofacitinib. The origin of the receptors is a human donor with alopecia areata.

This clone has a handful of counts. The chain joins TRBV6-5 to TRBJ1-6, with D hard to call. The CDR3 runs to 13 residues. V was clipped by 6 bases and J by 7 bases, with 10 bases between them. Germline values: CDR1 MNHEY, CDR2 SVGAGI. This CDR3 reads CASRVAGNSPLHF. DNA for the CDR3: TGTGCCAGCAGGGTCGCGGGGAATTCACCCCTCCACTTT.

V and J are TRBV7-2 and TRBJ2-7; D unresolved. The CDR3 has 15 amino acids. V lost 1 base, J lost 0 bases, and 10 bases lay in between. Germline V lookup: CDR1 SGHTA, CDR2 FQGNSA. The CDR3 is CASSLGAESSYEQYF. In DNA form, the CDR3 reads TGTGCCAGCAGCTTAGGGGCCGAGAGCTCCTACGAGCAGTACTTC.

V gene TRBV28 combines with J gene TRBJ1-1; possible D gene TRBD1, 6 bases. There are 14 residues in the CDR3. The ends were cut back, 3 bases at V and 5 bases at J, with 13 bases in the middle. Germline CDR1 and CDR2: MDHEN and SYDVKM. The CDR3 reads CASSLSGEVTEAFF. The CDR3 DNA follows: TGTGCCAGCAGTTTGTCAGGGGAGGTGACTGAAGCTTTCTTT.

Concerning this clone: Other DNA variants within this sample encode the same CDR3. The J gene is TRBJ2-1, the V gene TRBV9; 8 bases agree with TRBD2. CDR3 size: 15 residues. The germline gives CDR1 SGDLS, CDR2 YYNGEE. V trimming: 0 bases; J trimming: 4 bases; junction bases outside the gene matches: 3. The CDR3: CASSVGLAGYNEQFF. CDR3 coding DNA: TGTGCCAGCAGCGTAGGCCTAGCGGGTTACAATGAGCAGTTCTTC. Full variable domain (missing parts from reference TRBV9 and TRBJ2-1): DSGVTQTPKHLITATGQRVTLRCSPRSGDLSVYWYQQSLDQGLQFLIQYYNGEERAKGNILERFSAQQFPDLHSELNLSSLELGDSALYFCASSVGLAGYNEQFFGPGTRLTVL.

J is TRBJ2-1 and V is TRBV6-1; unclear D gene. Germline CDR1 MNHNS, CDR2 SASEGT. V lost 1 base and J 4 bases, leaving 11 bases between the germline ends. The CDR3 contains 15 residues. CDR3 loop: CASSEGPSSYNEQFF. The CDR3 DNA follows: TGTGCCAGCAGTGAAGGGCCCAGCAGTTACAATGAGCAGTTCTTC.

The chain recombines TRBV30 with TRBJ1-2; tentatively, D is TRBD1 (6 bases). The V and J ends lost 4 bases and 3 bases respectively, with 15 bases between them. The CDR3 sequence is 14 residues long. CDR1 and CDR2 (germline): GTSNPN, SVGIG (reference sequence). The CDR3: CAWTGWGRDYGYTF. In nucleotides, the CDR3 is TGTGCCTGGACCGGATGGGGGCGCGACTATGGCTACACCTTC. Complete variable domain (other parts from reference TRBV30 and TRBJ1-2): SQTIHQWPATLVQPVGSPLSLECTVEGTSNPNLYWYRQAAGRGLQLLFYSVGIGQISSEVPQNLSASRPQDRQFILSSKKLLLSDSGFYLCAWTGWGRDYGYTFGSGTRLTVV.

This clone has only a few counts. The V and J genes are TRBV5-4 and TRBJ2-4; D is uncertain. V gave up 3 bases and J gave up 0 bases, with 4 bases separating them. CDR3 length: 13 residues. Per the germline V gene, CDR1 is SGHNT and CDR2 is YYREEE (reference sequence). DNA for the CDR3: TGTGCCAGCAGCTCAGTAGCCAAAAACATTCAGTACTTC. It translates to CASSSVAKNIQYF.

CDR3 residues: CASSPTRQGALETQYF. Written as DNA, the CDR3 is TGTGCCAGCTCACCGACCAGACAGGGGGCATTGGAGACCCAGTACTTC. The chain joins TRBV18 to TRBJ2-5; 10 bases align to TRBD1. CDR1 and CDR2 from the germline V gene are KGHSH and LQKENI. The CDR3 consists of 16 residues. The V gene end was trimmed by 3 bases and the J gene end by 5 bases; junction bases not matched to a gene: 9.

CDR3 nucleotide sequence: TGTGCCTGGGGGGCGAAGAGCACTGAAGCTTTCTTT. It yields the protein CAWGAKSTEAFF. The chain combines TRBV30 with TRBJ1-1; maybe TRBD1 (5 bases). Trimming cost V 5 bases and J 4 bases, with 11 bases left between them. The CDR3 contains 12 residues. Germline loops: CDR1 GTSNPN, CDR2 SVGIG (reference sequence).

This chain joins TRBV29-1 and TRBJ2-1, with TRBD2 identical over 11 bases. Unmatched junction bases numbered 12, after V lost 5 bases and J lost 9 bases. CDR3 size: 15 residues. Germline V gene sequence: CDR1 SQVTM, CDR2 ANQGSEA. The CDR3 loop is CSVQYRSGGASEQFF. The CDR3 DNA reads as TGCAGCGTTCAATATCGTAGCGGGGGGGCCTCTGAGCAGTTCTTC.

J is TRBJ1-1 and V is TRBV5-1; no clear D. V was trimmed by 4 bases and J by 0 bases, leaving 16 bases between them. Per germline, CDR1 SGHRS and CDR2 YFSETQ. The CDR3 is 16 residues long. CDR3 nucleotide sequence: TGCGCCAGCAGCGGCGGGGTTATGTTCATGAACACTGAAGCTTTCTTT. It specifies CASSGGVMFMNTEAFF.

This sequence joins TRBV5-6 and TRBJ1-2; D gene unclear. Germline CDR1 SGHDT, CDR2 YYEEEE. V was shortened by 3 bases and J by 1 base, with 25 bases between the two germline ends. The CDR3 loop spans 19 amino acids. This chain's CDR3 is CASSSLRGDARLLNYGYTF. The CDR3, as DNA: TGTGCCAGCAGCTCCCTTCGGGGTGACGCCCGTCTCCTTAACTATGGCTACACCTTC.

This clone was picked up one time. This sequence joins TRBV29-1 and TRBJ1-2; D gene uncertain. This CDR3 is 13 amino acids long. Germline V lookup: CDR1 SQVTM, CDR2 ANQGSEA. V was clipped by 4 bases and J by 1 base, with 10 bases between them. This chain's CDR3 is CSVGQVLNYGYTF. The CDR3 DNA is TGCAGCGTTGGCCAGGTTCTTAACTATGGCTACACCTTC.

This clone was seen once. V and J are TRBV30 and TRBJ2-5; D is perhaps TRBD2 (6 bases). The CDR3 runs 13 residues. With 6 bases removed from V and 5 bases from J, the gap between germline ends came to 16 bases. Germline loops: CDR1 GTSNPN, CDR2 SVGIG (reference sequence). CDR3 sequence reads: CACLRPRGETQYF. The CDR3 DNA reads TGTGCCTGCCTACGACCCCGGGGGGAGACCCAGTACTTC.

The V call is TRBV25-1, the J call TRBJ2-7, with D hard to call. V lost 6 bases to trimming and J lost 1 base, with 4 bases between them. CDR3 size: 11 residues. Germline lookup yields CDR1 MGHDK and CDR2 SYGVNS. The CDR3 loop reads CASRGSYEQYF. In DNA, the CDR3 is TGTGCCAGCAGGGGGTCCTACGAGCAGTACTTC.

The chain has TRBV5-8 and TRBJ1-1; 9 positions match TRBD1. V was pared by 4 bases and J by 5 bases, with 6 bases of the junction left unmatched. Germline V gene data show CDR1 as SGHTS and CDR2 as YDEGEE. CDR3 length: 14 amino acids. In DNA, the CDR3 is TGTGCCAGCAGCGCAGGACAGGGGATTACTGAAGCTTTCTTT. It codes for CASSAGQGITEAFF.

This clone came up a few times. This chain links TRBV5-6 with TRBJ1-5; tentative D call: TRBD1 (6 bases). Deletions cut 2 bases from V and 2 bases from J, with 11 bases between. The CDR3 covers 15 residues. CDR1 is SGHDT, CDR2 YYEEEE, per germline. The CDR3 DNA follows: TGTGCCAGCAGCTTCACCGGGGGCGGCAATCAGCCCCAGCATTTT. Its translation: CASSFTGGGNQPQHF.

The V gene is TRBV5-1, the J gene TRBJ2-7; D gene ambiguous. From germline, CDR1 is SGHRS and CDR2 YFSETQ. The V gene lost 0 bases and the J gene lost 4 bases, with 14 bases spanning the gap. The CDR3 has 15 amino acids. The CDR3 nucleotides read TGCGCCAGCAGCTTGGACAGTCCCGTAGAGTACGAGCAGTACTTC. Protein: CASSLDSPVEYEQYF.

This CDR3 reads CASSYSGQGAYGYTF. CDR3 DNA sequence: TGCGCCAGCAGCTATAGCGGACAGGGAGCCTATGGCTACACCTTC. The rearrangement links TRBV5-1 to TRBJ1-2; TRBD1 matches at 8 bases. The CDR3 totals 15 residues. J was trimmed by 4 bases and V by 3 bases; bases with no gene match: 8. Germline V lookup: CDR1 SGHRS, CDR2 YFSETQ. Based on the CDR3 plus reference TRBV5-1 and TRBJ1-2, the full variable domain is KAGVTQTPRYLIKTRGQQVTLSCSPISGHRSVSWYQQTPGQGLQFLFEYFSETQRNKGNFPGRFSGRQFSNSRSEMNVSTLELGDSALYLCASSYSGQGAYGYTFGSGTRLTVV.

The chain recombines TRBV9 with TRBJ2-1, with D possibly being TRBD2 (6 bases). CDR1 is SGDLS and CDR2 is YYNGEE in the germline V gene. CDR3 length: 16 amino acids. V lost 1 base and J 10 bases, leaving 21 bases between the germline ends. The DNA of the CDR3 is TGTGCCAGCAGCGTATTCGCGGGGCCACCTTTGTCGGAGCAGTTCTTC. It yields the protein CASSVFAGPPLSEQFF.

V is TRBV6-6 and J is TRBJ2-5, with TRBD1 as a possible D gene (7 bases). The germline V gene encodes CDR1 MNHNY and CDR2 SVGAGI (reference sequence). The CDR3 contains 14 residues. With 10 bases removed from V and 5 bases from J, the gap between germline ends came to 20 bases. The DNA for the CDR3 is TGTGCCATCAGGGGGGACAAGGGGCGCGAGACCCAGTACTTC. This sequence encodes CAIRGDKGRETQYF.

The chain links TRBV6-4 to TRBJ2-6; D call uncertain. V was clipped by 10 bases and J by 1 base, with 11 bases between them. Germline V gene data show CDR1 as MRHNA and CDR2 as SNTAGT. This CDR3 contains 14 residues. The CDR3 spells CAINRGSGANVLTF. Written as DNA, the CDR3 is TGTGCCATCAATCGCGGTTCTGGGGCCAACGTCCTGACTTTC.

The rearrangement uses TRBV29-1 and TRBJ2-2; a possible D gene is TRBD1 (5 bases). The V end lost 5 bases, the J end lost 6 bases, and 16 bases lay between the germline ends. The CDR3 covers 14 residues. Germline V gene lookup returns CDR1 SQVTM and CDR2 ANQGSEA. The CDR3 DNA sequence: TGCAGCGTTCTCTCCCGGGCAGGGTCCGGGGAGCTGTTTTTT. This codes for CSVLSRAGSGELFF.

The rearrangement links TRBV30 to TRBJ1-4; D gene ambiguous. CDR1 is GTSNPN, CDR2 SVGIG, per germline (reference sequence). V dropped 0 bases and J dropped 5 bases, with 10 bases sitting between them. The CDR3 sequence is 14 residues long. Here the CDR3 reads CAWSVNAYNEKLFF. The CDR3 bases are TGTGCCTGGAGTGTTAATGCGTACAATGAAAAACTGTTTTTT. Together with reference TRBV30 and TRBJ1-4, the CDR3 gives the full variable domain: SQTIHQWPATLVQPVGSPLSLECTVEGTSNPNLYWYRQAAGRGLQLLFYSVGIGQISSEVPQNLSASRPQDRQFILSSKKLLLSDSGFYLCAWSVNAYNEKLFFGSGTQLSVL.

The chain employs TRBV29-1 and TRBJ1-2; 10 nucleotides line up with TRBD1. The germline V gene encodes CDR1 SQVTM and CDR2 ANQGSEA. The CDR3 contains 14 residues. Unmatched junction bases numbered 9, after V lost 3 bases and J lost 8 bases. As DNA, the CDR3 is TGCAGCGTTGACTTGACAGGGGGCACGGTAGGCTACACCTTC. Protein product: CSVDLTGGTVGYTF.

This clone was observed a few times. The CDR3 sequence is CASSPNGQQGGYTF. The DNA for the CDR3 is TGTGCCAGCAGCCCTAACGGACAGCAGGGTGGCTACACCTTC. The V call is TRBV7-9, the J call TRBJ1-2; the D gene is possibly TRBD1 (6 bases). From germline, CDR1 is SEHNR and CDR2 FQNEAQ (reference sequence). The CDR3 sequence is 14 residues long. Trimming shortened V by 5 bases and J by 7 bases, and 17 bases separated the two germline ends.

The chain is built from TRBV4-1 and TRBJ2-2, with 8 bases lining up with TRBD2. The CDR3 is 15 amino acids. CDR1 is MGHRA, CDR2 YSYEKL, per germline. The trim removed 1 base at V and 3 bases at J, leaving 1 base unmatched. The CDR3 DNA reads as TGCGCCAGCAGCCAAGCAGCGGGGGACACCGGGGAGCTGTTTTTT. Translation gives CASSQAAGDTGELFF.

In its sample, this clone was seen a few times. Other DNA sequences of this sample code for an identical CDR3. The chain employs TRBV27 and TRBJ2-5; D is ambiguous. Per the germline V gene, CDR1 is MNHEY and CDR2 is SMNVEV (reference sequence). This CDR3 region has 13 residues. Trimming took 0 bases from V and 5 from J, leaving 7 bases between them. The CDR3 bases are TGTGCCAGCAGTTTATCGGTCAGGGAGACCCAGTACTTC. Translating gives CASSLSVRETQYF.

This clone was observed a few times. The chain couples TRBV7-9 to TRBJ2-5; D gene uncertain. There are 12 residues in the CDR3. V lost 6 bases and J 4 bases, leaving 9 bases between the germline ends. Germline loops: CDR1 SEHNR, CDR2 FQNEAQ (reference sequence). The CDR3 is CASSRRSETQYF. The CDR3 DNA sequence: TGTGCCAGCAGTCGCCGGTCAGAGACCCAGTACTTC.